The 28 T cell receptor beta chains below were found in one sample sequenced in a study of CXCR3-negative and CXCR3-positive naive CD8 T cells. Study-level findings and limits: Higher TRB CDR3 hydrophobicity marked CXCR3-positive naive cells relative to CXCR3-negative naive cells.

Their antigen targets remain unknown. With UMI labels, 5' RACE was used to prepare the TRB cDNA libraries. TCRdb re-called the 5' RACE reads and gives one entry per CDR3 protein, without DNA. The sample data list 55,000 to 70,000 distinct CDR3 sequences. Sequencing was carried out using naive CXCR3+ CD8+ T cells from blood. Subset defined: CD45RO-CCR7+CD27+CD95- naive CD8+ T cells expressing CXCR3 (TNR3+). These receptors all come from a human donor in good health. Some clones in this sample may be carry-over from other donors' samples.

This sequence joins TRBV24-1 and TRBJ2-7; TCRdb reports TRBD1, a call that lacks DNA to check it against. This CDR3 has 14 residues. The germline V gene has CDR1 KGHDR and CDR2 SFDVKD. CDR3 sequence: CATSGGGASYEQYF.

The gene calls are TRBV11-3 and TRBJ2-5; TCRdb proposes TRBD2, but this gene call is untestable without DNA. Germline loops: CDR1 SGHNT, CDR2 YENEEA. The CDR3 is 17 residues long. CDR3 region: CASSPRGLAIESETQYF.

The gene calls are TRBV7-9 and TRBJ1-6; TCRdb reports TRBD1, a call that lacks DNA to check it against. CDR3 length: 15 residues. CDR1 is SEHNR, CDR2 FQNEAQ, per germline (reference sequence). CDR3 in amino acids: CASSLAWGENSPLHF.

This sequence joins TRBV19 and TRBJ2-2; absent DNA, TCRdb's TRBD1 call cannot be checked. Germline V gene lookup returns CDR1 LNHDA and CDR2 SQIVND (reference sequence). The CDR3 runs 12 residues. Here the CDR3 reads CASRQGAGELFF.

This sequence joins TRBV20-1 and TRBJ2-1; TCRdb names TRBD1, which stays unverified in the absence of DNA. This CDR3 has 17 residues. The germline V gene encodes CDR1 DFQATT and CDR2 SNEGSKA (reference sequence). Here the CDR3 reads CSARGQGYENLYNEQFF.

V gene TRBV7-2 combines with J gene TRBJ2-2; the D call from TCRdb, TRBD2, cannot be confirmed without DNA. The CDR3 covers 18 residues. Germline CDR1 reads SGHTA; CDR2 reads FQGNSA. CDR3 loop: CASSWTSGQVPNTGELFF. Filled out from reference TRBV7-2 and TRBJ2-2, the complete variable domain reads GAGVSQSPSNKVTEKGKDVELRCDPISGHTALYWYRQSLGQGLEFLIYFQGNSAPDKSGLPSDRFSAERTGGSVSTLTIQRTQQEDSAVYLCASSWTSGQVPNTGELFFGEGSRLTVL.

The chain has TRBV4-2 and TRBJ2-1; as DNA is missing, the TRBD1 call by TCRdb cannot be tested. The germline gives CDR1 LGHNA, CDR2 YNFKEQ. CDR3 size: 17 residues. CDR3: CASSQDYRESSYNEQFF.

The J gene is TRBJ2-7, the V gene TRBV20-1. This CDR3 region has 16 residues. Germline-derived CDR1 and CDR2 are DFQATT and SNEGSKA (reference sequence). CDR3 residues: CSARDQVGGISYEQYF.

The rearrangement links TRBV9 to TRBJ2-2; TCRdb calls TRBD1, which cannot be checked without DNA. Per the germline V gene, CDR1 is SGDLS and CDR2 is YYNGEE. CDR3 length: 17 amino acids. CDR3 sequence reads: CASSVATRVPNTGELFF.

This sequence joins TRBV6-2 or TRBV6-3 and TRBJ2-1; there is no DNA to check the TCRdb D call of TRBD1. The germline gives CDR1 MNHEY, CDR2 SVGEGT. The CDR3 loop spans 15 amino acids. CDR3 sequence: CASSYLPPGGNEQFF.

The chain carries TRBV7-3 and TRBJ2-1; the TRBD2 assignment by TCRdb is unverifiable without DNA. From germline, CDR1 is SGHTA and CDR2 FQGTGA. This CDR3 spans 12 amino acids. The CDR3 spells CASSPRGHEQFF.

The rearrangement uses TRBV6-2 or TRBV6-3 and TRBJ1-2. There are 13 residues in the CDR3. CDR1 and CDR2 (germline): MNHEY, SVGEGT. The CDR3 loop reads CASTSSRLYGYTF.

The chain recombines TRBV7-9 with TRBJ2-7; TCRdb's assignment of TRBD1 cannot be checked, as there is no DNA. The CDR3 length is 16 residues. Looked up from germline, CDR1 is SEHNR and CDR2 is FQNEAQ (reference sequence). CDR3 amino acids: CASSNGSGDRVDEQYF.

The V call is TRBV5-1, the J call TRBJ1-1; TCRdb proposes TRBD1, but this gene call is untestable without DNA. This CDR3 is built from 14 residues. CDR1 SGHRS and CDR2 YFSETQ come from the germline V gene. The CDR3 is CASSEQVRDTEAFF.

The V call is TRBV6-5, the J call TRBJ2-7; TCRdb indicates TRBD1, and absent DNA this call remains unverified. The CDR3 loop spans 18 amino acids. The germline CDR1 and CDR2 sequences are MNHEY and SVGAGI. The CDR3 protein is CASSYQQDKGPLRYEQYF.

This rearrangement joins TRBV2 to TRBJ2-7. Germline V gene lookup returns CDR1 SNHLY and CDR2 FYNNEI. The CDR3 sequence is 14 residues long. The CDR3 loop is CASSEALAGYEQYF.

The chain recombines TRBV20-1 with TRBJ2-2; the D gene TCRdb calls, TRBD1, cannot be checked with no DNA. Germline values: CDR1 DFQATT, CDR2 SNEGSKA (reference sequence). The CDR3 consists of 16 residues. CDR3 loop: CSVLAVGNGGAGELFF.

V and J are TRBV28 and TRBJ2-4; TCRdb designates TRBD1, a call that cannot be tested without DNA. In germline, CDR1 is MDHEN, CDR2 SYDVKM. The CDR3 is 18 residues long. The CDR3 reads CASRRPGQGELAKNIQYF.

The V gene is TRBV28, the J gene TRBJ2-7; the TRBD1 assignment by TCRdb is unverifiable without DNA. The V gene's germline CDR1 is MDHEN and CDR2 SYDVKM. The length of the CDR3 is 14 residues. CDR3 residues: CASSFGQNSYEQYF.

The chain couples TRBV7-9 to TRBJ2-1; TCRdb calls TRBD1, which cannot be checked without DNA. CDR1 and CDR2 (germline): SEHNR, FQNEAQ (reference sequence). The CDR3 has 17 residues. The CDR3 is CASSLVWRGDSYNEQFF. The variable domain in full, completed from reference TRBV7-9 and TRBJ2-1, reads DTGVSQNPRHKITKRGQNVTFRCDPISEHNRLYWYRQTLGQGPEFLTYFQNEAQLEKSRLLSDRFSAERPKGSFSTLEIQRTEQGDSAMYLCASSLVWRGDSYNEQFFGPGTRLTVL.

The J gene is TRBJ1-1, the V gene TRBV11-3; TCRdb's D gene call, TRBD1, goes unchecked for lack of DNA. Germline V gene data show CDR1 as SGHNT and CDR2 as YENEEA. This CDR3 has 16 amino acids. The CDR3 region is CASNPWAGDRGTEAFF.

The genes are TRBV5-6 and TRBJ1-3; with no DNA, the TCRdb D assignment of TRBD1 cannot be verified. This CDR3 region has 13 residues. CDR1 and CDR2 from the germline V gene are SGHDT and YYEEEE. The CDR3 spells CARSSGTGNTIYF.

The J gene is TRBJ1-1, the V gene TRBV25-1; TCRdb's D gene call, TRBD1, goes unchecked for lack of DNA. Germline-derived CDR1 and CDR2 are MGHDK and SYGVNS. The CDR3 is 16 amino acids. The CDR3 loop is CASSEYSDRGNTEAFF.

V gene TRBV2 combines with J gene TRBJ2-7; TCRdb lists TRBD1, though no DNA is available to test this call. The CDR3 is made up of 14 amino acids. Germline V CDR1 and CDR2: SNHLY, FYNNEI. CDR3 sequence reads: CASSPGDGGYEQYF.

The chain uses TRBV5-1 and TRBJ2-7. The CDR3 covers 15 residues. The germline CDR1 and CDR2 sequences are SGHRS and YFSETQ. Here the CDR3 reads CASSLAVNVVDEQYF. Using reference TRBV5-1 and TRBJ2-7 for the parts outside the CDR3, the full variable domain is KAGVTQTPRYLIKTRGQQVTLSCSPISGHRSVSWYQQTPGQGLQFLFEYFSETQRNKGNFPGRFSGRQFSNSRSEMNVSTLELGDSALYLCASSLAVNVVDEQYFGPGTRLTVT.

The chain uses TRBV25-1 and TRBJ2-7; TCRdb outputs TRBD1, but without DNA this stays unchecked. This CDR3 spans 15 amino acids. Per the germline V gene, CDR1 is MGHDK and CDR2 is SYGVNS. CDR3 protein: CASSEETGVSNEQYF.

The V and J genes are TRBV27 and TRBJ2-7; TCRdb designates TRBD1, a call that cannot be tested without DNA. The CDR3 extends over 14 amino acids. Germline CDR1 and CDR2: MNHEY and SMNVEV (reference sequence). CDR3 amino acids: CASSLGTATYEQYF.

The chain has TRBV11-2 and TRBJ1-2. Germline V gives CDR1 SGHAT, CDR2 FQNNGV. The CDR3 extends over 15 amino acids. This CDR3 is CASSLETQANYGYTF. The variable domain in full, with the rest retrieved from reference TRBV11-2 and TRBJ1-2, is EAGVAQSPRYKIIEKRQSVAFWCNPISGHATLYWYQQILGQGPKLLIQFQNNGVVDDSQLPKDRFSAERLKGVDSTLKIQPAKLEDSAVYLCASSLETQANYGYTFGSGTRLTVV.